Listed below are T cell receptor beta chains from one sample, sequenced in a study of OX40 agonist ivuxolimab in advanced cancers. TCRdb's table, derived via immunoSEQ multiplex PCR, lists solely in-frame clones and lacks some. The profile shows some 96,000 clones, approximately 80% of them singletons. Here the sequenced sample was CD4+ or CD8+ T cells sorted from blood, taken in a trial of the OX40 agonist ivuxolimab. These receptors were taken from an adult with an advanced solid tumor such as melanoma, head and neck, liver or kidney cancer. Both conserved end residues are part of each CDR3. Fields, in order: CDR3 protein, CDR3 DNA, J gene, CDR3 length, clone size, D gene, V gene. A D gene is named only where the DNA matches it firmly. Some rows have no size entry. The others give once, few or many, or a class for an expanded clone.

CDR3: CASSVDIGLGTDTQYF; DNA: TGTGCCAGCAGCGTAGATATCGGACTAGGGACCGATACGCAGTATTTT; J: TRBJ2-3; length: 16; size: -; D: TRBD2; V: TRBV9
CDR3: CASTRQTSNQPQHF; DNA: TGTGCCAGCACAAGGCAAACTAGCAATCAGCCCCAGCATTTT; J: TRBJ1-5; length: 14; size: -; D: -; V: TRBV2
CDR3: CASSVGTGGLVSPLHF; DNA: TGTGCCAGCAGCGTAGGGACAGGGGGCCTCGTTTCACCCCTCCACTTT; J: TRBJ1-6; length: 16; size: -; D: TRBD1; V: TRBV9
CDR3: CASSLKAPGLAGGGDTQYF; DNA: TGTGCCAGCAGCTTAAAGGCGCCGGGACTAGCGGGAGGAGGAGATACGCAGTATTTT; J: TRBJ2-3; length: 19; size: -; D: TRBD2; V: TRBV7-3
CDR3: CASSDSMDRGPQETQYF; DNA: TGTGCCAGCAGTGACTCGATGGACAGGGGCCCCCAAGAGACCCAGTACTTC; J: TRBJ2-5; length: 17; size: -; D: TRBD1; V: TRBV6-4
CDR3: CASSSQPVGGSPLHF; DNA: TGCGCCAGCAGCTCCCAGCCCGTGGGTGGTTCACCCCTCCACTTT; J: TRBJ1-6; length: 15; size: few; D: -; V: TRBV5-1
CDR3: CASSYSTGAGTGELFF; DNA: TGTGCCAGCAGTTACTCTACAGGTGCGGGGACCGGGGAGCTGTTTTTT; J: TRBJ2-2; length: 16; size: -; D: -; V: TRBV6-5
CDR3: CASSFTDTQYF; DNA: TGTGCCAGCAGCTTCACAGATACGCAGTATTTT; J: TRBJ2-3; length: 11; size: -; D: -; V: TRBV7-2
CDR3: CASSAPPGTNYEQYF; DNA: TGTGCCAGCAGCGCACCCCCCGGGACAAACTACGAGCAGTACTTC; J: TRBJ2-7; length: 15; size: -; D: -; V: TRBV5-4
CDR3: CASSPQGGSTDTQYF; DNA: TGCGCCAGCAGCCCCCAGGGAGGTTCCACAGATACGCAGTATTTT; J: TRBJ2-3; length: 15; size: -; D: -; V: TRBV4-1